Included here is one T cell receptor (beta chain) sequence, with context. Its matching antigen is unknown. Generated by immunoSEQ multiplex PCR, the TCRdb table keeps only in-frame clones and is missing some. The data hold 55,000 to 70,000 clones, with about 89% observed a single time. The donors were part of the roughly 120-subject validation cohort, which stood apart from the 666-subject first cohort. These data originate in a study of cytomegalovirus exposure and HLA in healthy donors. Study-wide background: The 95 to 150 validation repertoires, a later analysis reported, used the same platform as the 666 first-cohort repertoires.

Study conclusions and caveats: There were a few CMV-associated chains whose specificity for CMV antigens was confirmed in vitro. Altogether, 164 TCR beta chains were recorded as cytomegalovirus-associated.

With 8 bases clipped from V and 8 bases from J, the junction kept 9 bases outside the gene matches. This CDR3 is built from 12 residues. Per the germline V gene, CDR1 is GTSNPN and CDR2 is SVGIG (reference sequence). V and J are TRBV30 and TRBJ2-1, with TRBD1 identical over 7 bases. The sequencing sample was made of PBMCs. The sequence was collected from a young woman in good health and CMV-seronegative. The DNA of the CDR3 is TGTGCCCGGAAATCCAGGGGGTATGAGCAGTTCTTC. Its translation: CARKSRGYEQFF. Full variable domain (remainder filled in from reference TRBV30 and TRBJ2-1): SQTIHQWPATLVQPVGSPLSLECTVEGTSNPNLYWYRQAAGRGLQLLFYSVGIGQISSEVPQNLSASRPQDRQFILSSKKLLLSDSGFYLCARKSRGYEQFFGPGTRLTVL.